These 15 T cell receptor beta chains were sequenced from one sample in a study of post-analysis software for immune sequencing data. No antigens are known for them. Unique molecular identifiers featured in each of the TCR beta cDNA libraries. TCRdb reprocessed the PCR reads via MiXCR and lists one record per CDR3 protein. The sample carries hundreds of thousands of distinct CDR3 sequences, approximately 60% recorded once. General observations from the study: Controls showed lower frequencies than patients for 4 or 5 TRBV segments, and TRBV5-6, TRBV5-1 and TRBV20-1 were among these.

The specimen was blood. The receptors shown here come from a girl aged 2-10 years with multiple sclerosis.

The chain combines TRBV10-2 with TRBJ1-2; D ambiguous. The CDR3 has 14 amino acids. Between the trimmed V and J ends, which lost 0 bases and 8 bases, there was a span of 13 bases. Germline V gene lookup returns CDR1 WSHSY and CDR2 SAAADI. CDR3 sequence: CASSESIGPVGYTF. CDR3 bases: TGCGCCAGCAGTGAGTCTATAGGGCCCGTGGGCTACACCTTC.

The chain has TRBV20-1 and TRBJ2-5; 7 bases align to TRBD2. The V and J ends lost 2 bases and 4 bases, in that order; junction bases with no gene match: 16. Germline values: CDR1 DFQATT, CDR2 SNEGSKA (reference sequence). The CDR3 has 17 amino acids. The CDR3, as DNA: TGCAGTGCTAGACGGCTGCGGGAGCTCAATTTTGGAGAGACCCAGTACTTC. Residues: CSARRLRELNFGETQYF.

The V and J genes are TRBV27 and TRBJ2-3, with D perhaps matching TRBD1 (6 bases). The V gene's germline CDR1 is MNHEY and CDR2 SMNVEV (reference sequence). The CDR3 contains 15 residues. The V end was cut by 4 bases, the J end by 1 base, with 12 bases between. CDR3 nucleotide sequence: TGTGCCAGCAGTTCCCCGTCAGGGGGCACAGATACGCAGTATTTT. Its protein product is CASSSPSGGTDTQYF.

This chain uses TRBV6-5 with TRBJ1-1; D gene uncertain. Germline CDR1 and CDR2: MNHEY and SVGAGI. The CDR3 has 14 amino acids. V lost 2 bases to trimming and J lost 1 base, with 8 bases between them. The CDR3 DNA sequence: TGTGCCAGCAGTTACGCGGCCGCGAACACTGAAGCTTTCTTT. This gives the protein CASSYAAANTEAFF.

This chain connects TRBV12-3 or TRBV12-4 to TRBJ2-1; 12 nucleotides line up with TRBD2. J lost 11 bases, V lost 5 bases, and 10 bases had no gene match. This CDR3 region has 15 residues. CDR3 sequence: CASSMRLAGAHQQFF. In DNA form, the CDR3 reads TGTGCCAGCAGTATGCGACTAGCGGGAGCGCATCAGCAGTTCTTC.

V usage is TRBV7-2 and J usage is TRBJ2-3; no clear D. The CDR3 extends over 15 amino acids. CDR1 and CDR2 from the germline V gene are SGHTA and FQGNSA. Between the trimmed V and J ends, which lost 5 bases and 4 bases, there was a span of 16 bases. CDR3 loop: CASSPMEQSSDTQYF. CDR3 in DNA: TGTGCCAGCAGCCCAATGGAACAGAGTTCAGATACGCAGTATTTT.

The chain joins TRBV14 to TRBJ2-7; 8 nucleotides align to TRBD1. Germline trimming cut 4 bases from V and 7 bases from J; bases unmatched to any gene: 12. CDR3 length: 15 residues. Germline lookup yields CDR1 SGHDN and CDR2 FVKESK. CDR3 sequence: CASSRRTGSVNEQYF. CDR3 coding DNA: TGTGCCAGCAGCCGTAGGACAGGGTCAGTGAATGAGCAGTACTTC.

This sequence joins TRBV5-1 and TRBJ2-1; 9 nucleotides align to TRBD1. The germline CDR1 and CDR2 sequences are SGHRS and YFSETQ. V shed 4 bases, J shed 9 bases, and the junction held 11 bases outside the gene matches. The CDR3 is 15 residues long. CDR3 nucleotides: TGCGCCAGCAGCGAGGGACAGGGACGGTTTGGTGAGCAGTTCTTC. It codes for CASSEGQGRFGEQFF.

This clonotype was seen more than once but under ten times. The chain links TRBV29-1 to TRBJ2-3; D is undetermined. Deletions cut 4 bases from V and 4 bases from J, with 9 bases between. The CDR3 runs 12 residues. Germline V gene sequence: CDR1 SQVTM, CDR2 ANQGSEA. The CDR3 is CSVGDFPDTQYF. CDR3 sequence (DNA): TGCAGCGTTGGCGACTTTCCAGATACGCAGTATTTT.

This rearrangement joins TRBV10-1 to TRBJ2-1; D gene ambiguous. V was clipped by 2 bases and J by 6 bases, with 11 bases between them. Germline CDR1 WNHNN, CDR2 SYGVQD (reference sequence). The CDR3 is 14 residues long. The CDR3 region is CASSETLTGNEQFF. The CDR3 DNA reads TGCGCCAGCAGTGAGACGCTTACCGGCAATGAGCAGTTCTTC.

The rearrangement links TRBV6-1 to TRBJ1-2; 8 bases match TRBD1. J lost 0 bases, V lost 4 bases, and 7 bases had no gene match. This CDR3 is 16 amino acids long. CDR1 MNHNS and CDR2 SASEGT come from the germline V gene. CDR3 sequence: CASSGSGGATNYGYTF. The CDR3 DNA reads as TGTGCCAGCAGTGGTTCAGGGGGCGCAACTAACTATGGCTACACCTTC.

This chain connects TRBV20-1 to TRBJ1-1, with 7 nucleotides matching TRBD1. The CDR3 is 16 residues long. J was trimmed by 0 bases and V by 5 bases; bases with no gene match: 12. Germline CDR1 and CDR2: DFQATT and SNEGSKA (reference sequence). CDR3 loop: CSAAGTAVFMNTEAFF. CDR3 nucleotides: TGCAGTGCTGCCGGGACAGCCGTATTCATGAACACTGAAGCTTTCTTT.

The CDR3 coding sequence is TGTGCCATCAGTGAAACAGCCTATGGCTACACCTTC. It codes for CAISETAYGYTF. The chain couples TRBV10-3 to TRBJ1-2; D is undetermined. V lost 3 bases and J lost 4, with 6 bases in between. The germline CDR1 and CDR2 sequences are ENHRY and SYGVKD. The length of the CDR3 is 12 residues.

V gene TRBV27 combines with J gene TRBJ2-7; D gene ambiguous. Trimming took off 0 bases at V and 0 bases at J, with 9 bases between the two ends. This CDR3 spans 15 amino acids. Germline V gene sequence: CDR1 MNHEY, CDR2 SMNVEV (reference sequence). The CDR3: CASSLSGPLSYEQYF. In DNA, the CDR3 is TGTGCCAGCAGTTTATCAGGGCCTCTCTCCTACGAGCAGTACTTC.

The genes are TRBV4-2 and TRBJ2-2; tentative D call: TRBD2 (7 bases). The CDR3 totals 19 residues. Trimming stripped 0 bases from V and 5 bases from J, with 22 bases between. Germline V gene data show CDR1 as LGHNA and CDR2 as YNFKEQ. The CDR3 sequence is CASSQDQGGGSGLTGELFF. CDR3 nucleotides: TGTGCCAGCAGCCAAGATCAAGGGGGAGGTAGCGGGTTGACCGGGGAGCTGTTTTTT.